Listed below are T cell receptor beta chains from one sample, sequenced in a study of post-analysis software for immune sequencing data. TCRdb fed the PCR reads into MiXCR, producing one record per CDR3 protein. The sample consists of 750,000 to 950,000 distinct CDR3 sequences, under 70% of them appearing once. Sequenced: blood. These receptors were obtained from a girl between 10 and 17 years old with multiple sclerosis. Each CDR3 is given with its conserved first and last residue. The D gene is left open where the match is weak. Clone size, where shown, is once, few, many, or a class for clones that have expanded.

D: .; size: few; V: TRBV6-1; J: TRBJ1-1; CDR3: CASRGQINTEAFF; DNA: TGTGCCAGCAGAGGACAGATCAACACTGAAGCTTTCTTT
D: .; size: few; V: TRBV6-1; J: TRBJ1-5; CDR3: CASTLTPRDQPQHF; DNA: TGTGCCAGCACCTTGACCCCACGGGATCAGCCCCAGCATTTT
D: .; size: .; V: TRBV20-1; J: TRBJ1-1; CDR3: CSARPTVMNTEAFF; DNA: TGCAGTGCTAGGCCTACAGTAATGAACACTGAAGCTTTCTTT
D: .; size: .; V: TRBV7-2; J: TRBJ2-3; CDR3: CASSPRGTTDTQYF; DNA: TGTGCCAGCAGCCCAAGAGGGACGACAGATACGCAGTATTTT
D: .; size: .; V: TRBV12-3/TRBV12-4; J: TRBJ2-1; CDR3: CASSPRERGAYNEQFF; DNA: TGTGCCAGCAGCCCCCGGGAAAGGGGGGCCTACAATGAGCAGTTCTTC
D: .; size: .; V: TRBV20-1; J: TRBJ2-7; CDR3: CSTSDTYEQYF; DNA: TGCAGTACCTCGGACACCTACGAGCAGTACTTC
D: .; size: few; V: TRBV5-1; J: TRBJ1-2; CDR3: CASSLGGVHNYGYTF; DNA: TGCGCCAGCAGCTTGGGTGGTGTCCATAACTATGGCTACACCTTC
D: .; size: few; V: TRBV27; J: TRBJ2-7; CDR3: CASSPQGLEQYF; DNA: TGTGCCAGCAGTCCCCAGGGGCTCGAGCAGTACTTC
D: TRBD2; size: .; V: TRBV20-1; J: TRBJ2-1; CDR3: CSARSIGLAINEQFF; DNA: TGCAGTGCTAGATCCATAGGACTAGCGATAAATGAGCAGTTCTTC
D: TRBD2; size: .; V: TRBV19; J: TRBJ2-7; CDR3: CASGLANPYEQYF; DNA: TGTGCCAGTGGACTAGCGAACCCCTACGAGCAGTACTTC
D: .; size: few; V: TRBV5-1; J: TRBJ2-7; CDR3: CASSLFGDPPYEQYF; DNA: TGCGCCAGCAGCCTCTTTGGGGACCCACCCTACGAGCAGTACTTC
D: TRBD1; size: .; V: TRBV6-6; J: TRBJ2-5; CDR3: CASSYLGTEETQYF; DNA: TGTGCCAGCAGTTACTTGGGGACAGAAGAGACCCAGTACTTC
D: .; size: .; V: TRBV6-6; J: TRBJ1-6; CDR3: CASRPINSPLHF; DNA: TGTGCCAGCAGACCCATAAATTCACCCCTCCACTTT
D: TRBD1; size: .; V: TRBV5-1; J: TRBJ2-7; CDR3: CASSLRGQRSPYEQYF; DNA: TGCGCCAGCAGCTTGAGGGGACAGAGGAGTCCCTACGAGCAGTACTTC
D: TRBD2; size: few; V: TRBV7-8; J: TRBJ2-1; CDR3: CASTLSRTSAYNEQFF; DNA: TGTGCCAGCACCCTTTCCCGGACTAGCGCCTACAATGAGCAGTTCTTC
D: .; size: .; V: TRBV13; J: TRBJ2-1; CDR3: CASSISDSRETQFF; DNA: TGTGCCAGCAGCATATCGGACAGCAGAGAGACCCAGTTCTTC
D: TRBD2; size: .; V: TRBV20-1; J: TRBJ2-5; CDR3: CSVPPGLAGVEQYF; DNA: TGCAGTGTTCCTCCGGGACTAGCAGGAGTTGAGCAGTACTTC
D: TRBD2; size: .; V: TRBV7-9; J: TRBJ2-7; CDR3: CASSRSGGRPYEQYF; DNA: TGTGCCAGCAGCCGCTCAGGCGGGAGACCCTACGAGCAGTACTTC
D: .; size: .; V: TRBV20-1; J: TRBJ2-1; CDR3: CSAMDRDNYNEQFF; DNA: TGCAGTGCTATGGACCGGGACAACTACAATGAGCAGTTCTTC
D: .; size: .; V: TRBV2; J: TRBJ1-2; CDR3: CASSEARAGSYGYTF; DNA: TGTGCCAGCAGTGAAGCGCGTGCAGGCAGCTATGGCTACACCTTC
D: .; size: .; V: TRBV20-1; J: TRBJ2-3; CDR3: CSASPRGVGSTDTQYF; DNA: TGCAGTGCTAGCCCCCGGGGCGTCGGGAGCACAGATACGCAGTATTTT
D: .; size: once; V: TRBV29-1; J: TRBJ1-4; CDR3: CSVARGPGEKLFF; DNA: TGCAGCGTCGCGCGGGGCCCTGGTGAAAAACTGTTTTTT
D: .; size: .; V: TRBV20-1; J: TRBJ2-5; CDR3: CSAIFAGGVQETQYF; DNA: TGCAGTGCCATTTTTGCAGGTGGGGTCCAAGAGACCCAGTACTTC
D: TRBD1; size: .; V: TRBV14; J: TRBJ1-2; CDR3: CASSHGDRENGYTF; DNA: TGTGCCAGCAGCCACGGGGACAGGGAGAATGGCTACACCTTC
D: TRBD2; size: .; V: TRBV5-1; J: TRBJ2-3; CDR3: CASSFKRGLTDTQYF; DNA: TGCGCCAGCAGCTTCAAGCGGGGCCTCACAGATACGCAGTATTTT
D: .; size: few; V: TRBV7-2; J: TRBJ1-2; CDR3: CASSLDSNYGCTF; DNA: TGTGCCAGCAGCTTAGACTCTAACTATGGCTGCACCTTC
D: .; size: .; V: TRBV7-9; J: TRBJ2-7; CDR3: CASSLWGLDEQYF; DNA: TGTGCCAGCAGCTTATGGGGGCTGGACGAGCAGTACTTC
D: TRBD1; size: .; V: TRBV29-1; J: TRBJ1-2; CDR3: CSVDPGQGRDYGYTF; DNA: TGCAGCGTTGACCCAGGACAGGGCCGAGACTATGGCTACACCTTC
D: .; size: .; V: TRBV6-1; J: TRBJ1-5; CDR3: CASSERQREQPQHF; DNA: TGTGCCAGCAGTGAACGCCAGAGGGAACAGCCCCAGCATTTT
D: .; size: few; V: TRBV29-1; J: TRBJ2-5; CDR3: CSVVRELETQYF; DNA: TGCAGCGTTGTCAGGGAGTTGGAGACCCAGTACTTC
D: .; size: once; V: TRBV24-1; J: TRBJ1-5; CDR3: CATSREVDQPQHF; DNA: TGTGCCACCAGCAGGGAGGTCGATCAGCCCCAGCATTTT
D: TRBD1; size: .; V: TRBV29-1; J: TRBJ2-3; CDR3: CSVAPGQGAGTQYF; DNA: TGCAGCGTAGCCCCGGGACAGGGGGCCGGTACGCAGTATTTT
D: .; size: few; V: TRBV27; J: TRBJ1-1; CDR3: CASSPLYPRVKNTEAFF; DNA: TGTGCCAGCAGCCCCCTCTACCCCAGGGTTAAGAACACTGAAGCTTTCTTT
D: .; size: few; V: TRBV10-3; J: TRBJ2-1; CDR3: CAISEGSINNEQFF; DNA: TGTGCCATCAGTGAAGGGTCCATAAACAATGAGCAGTTCTTC
D: .; size: once; V: TRBV11-3; J: TRBJ2-1; CDR3: CASSSLSASYNEQFF; DNA: TGTGCCAGCAGCTCCCTTAGTGCCTCCTACAATGAGCAGTTCTTC
D: .; size: .; V: TRBV5-1; J: TRBJ1-5; CDR3: CASSQDGTNQPQHF; DNA: TGCGCCAGCAGCCAGGACGGAACCAATCAGCCCCAGCATTTT
D: TRBD1; size: few; V: TRBV6-5; J: TRBJ2-1; CDR3: CASSYLQTGGDEQFF; DNA: TGTGCCAGCAGTTACCTCCAGACAGGGGGAGATGAGCAGTTCTTC
D: TRBD2; size: few; V: TRBV9; J: TRBJ2-7; CDR3: CASSVGTSASHEQYF; DNA: TGTGCCAGCAGCGTAGGGACTAGCGCCTCCCACGAGCAGTACTTC
D: .; size: .; V: TRBV4-1; J: TRBJ2-3; CDR3: CASSPQVSDTQYF; DNA: TGCGCCAGCAGCCCTCAGGTTTCAGATACGCAGTATTTT
D: .; size: .; V: TRBV7-9; J: TRBJ2-7; CDR3: CATEGGGSGGSYEQYF; DNA: TGTGCCACCGAGGGGGGTGGATCAGGAGGCTCCTACGAGCAGTACTTC
D: .; size: .; V: TRBV5-1; J: TRBJ2-6; CDR3: CASSLDTTQRANVLTF; DNA: TGCGCCAGCAGCCTGGACACGACGCAAAGGGCCAACGTCCTGACTTTC
D: TRBD2; size: .; V: TRBV3-1; J: TRBJ2-7; CDR3: CASSEVMWTSGSYEQYF; DNA: TGCGCCAGCAGCGAAGTCATGTGGACTAGCGGATCCTACGAGCAGTACTTC
D: TRBD2; size: .; V: TRBV2; J: TRBJ2-1; CDR3: CADRSGGDEQFF; DNA: TGTGCCGACCGATCGGGAGGGGATGAGCAGTTCTTC
D: .; size: .; V: TRBV12-3/TRBV12-4; J: TRBJ2-1; CDR3: CATNREVGSDEQFF; DNA: TGTGCCACGAATAGAGAGGTTGGGTCGGATGAGCAGTTCTTC
D: TRBD2; size: .; V: TRBV5-1; J: TRBJ2-2; CDR3: CASSFIAGDYTGELFF; DNA: TGCGCCAGCAGCTTTATAGCGGGAGACTACACCGGGGAGCTGTTTTTT
D: TRBD2; size: .; V: TRBV12-5; J: TRBJ2-3; CDR3: CASGLSGRAGKQYF; DNA: TGTGCTAGTGGGTTAAGCGGGAGGGCCGGAAAGCAGTATTTT
D: .; size: .; V: TRBV5-1; J: TRBJ1-2; CDR3: CASSLDGQRPYGYTF; DNA: TGCGCCAGCAGCTTGGACGGGCAGCGCCCCTATGGCTACACCTTC
D: .; size: few; V: TRBV15; J: TRBJ1-1; CDR3: CATSSGRNTEAFF; DNA: TGTGCCACCAGCAGCGGACGGAACACTGAAGCTTTCTTT
D: .; size: .; V: TRBV14; J: TRBJ1-4; CDR3: CASSQARLRGNEKLFF; DNA: TGTGCCAGCAGCCAAGCCCGCCTTCGGGGTAATGAAAAACTGTTTTTT
D: .; size: .; V: TRBV12-3/TRBV12-4; J: TRBJ2-1; CDR3: CASSFGEFDEQFF; DNA: TGTGCCAGCAGTTTTGGGGAGTTCGATGAGCAGTTCTTC
D: .; size: .; V: TRBV27; J: TRBJ2-3; CDR3: CASSLYEGLRDTQYF; DNA: TGTGCCAGCAGTTTGTATGAGGGTTTACGGGATACGCAGTATTTT